This TCR beta chain was identified during a study of shared clonotypes between healthy human individuals. The study, taken as a whole, reports: Relative to memory subsets, naive subsets generally showed larger estimated richness.

Note on this clone: Antigen: not known.

Some clones are missing from TCRdb's copy, which holds only in-frame ones; the method was immunoSEQ multiplex PCR. The sample shows about 2 million clones, 90% to 95% of them seen only once. In germline, CDR1 is KGHSH, CDR2 LQKENI. The CDR3 is 15 amino acids. Trimming stripped 0 bases from V and 3 bases from J, with 11 bases between. J is TRBJ1-1 and V is TRBV18; possibly TRBD1 for D (5 bases). The TCR sequence derives from a man younger than 30 in good health. The specimen sequenced was naive CD4+ T cells sorted from blood. As to subset: CD45RA+ positively selected. The chain's CDR3 is CASSPPQGWYTEAFF. The DNA of the CDR3 is TGTGCCAGCTCACCACCGCAGGGTTGGTACACTGAAGCTTTCTTT.